This T cell receptor beta chain is from a study of T cells in Graves' hyperthyroidism and ophthalmopathy. Broader study findings: Most clonotypes that expanded in the thyroid above 0.001 also showed up in blood. In the analysis, a 13 V-J model separated ophthalmopathy from stable hyperthyroidism.

Exclusion of patients followed from uncontrolled infection, other autoimmune disease, pregnancy or lactation. From 10 ml of fresh peripheral blood, PBMCs were isolated. Template material for amplifying TCR beta CDR3 regions consisted of RNA transcripts. The HTBI primer set drove a first-round RT-PCR of the TCR CDR3. TCRdb re-called the multiplex PCR reads through MiXCR, storing one row per CDR3 protein. The sample holds fewer than 750,000 distinct CDR3 sequences, over 12% seen once. Germline loops: CDR1 MGHDK, CDR2 SYGVNS. Trimming pared 0 bases from V and 8 bases from J, leaving 11 bases between. This CDR3 contains 15 residues. This clonotype was detected only a few times. The antigen is unknown.

The genes are TRBV25-1 and TRBJ1-6; TRBD1 might be the D (6 bases). This sequence originates from a woman aged 40-49 years with Graves' ophthalmopathy. The sample consisted of blood. CDR3 residues: CASSEYIQGHSPLHF. For the CDR3, the DNA is TGTGCCAGCAGTGAATATATACAGGGACATTCACCCCTCCACTTT.